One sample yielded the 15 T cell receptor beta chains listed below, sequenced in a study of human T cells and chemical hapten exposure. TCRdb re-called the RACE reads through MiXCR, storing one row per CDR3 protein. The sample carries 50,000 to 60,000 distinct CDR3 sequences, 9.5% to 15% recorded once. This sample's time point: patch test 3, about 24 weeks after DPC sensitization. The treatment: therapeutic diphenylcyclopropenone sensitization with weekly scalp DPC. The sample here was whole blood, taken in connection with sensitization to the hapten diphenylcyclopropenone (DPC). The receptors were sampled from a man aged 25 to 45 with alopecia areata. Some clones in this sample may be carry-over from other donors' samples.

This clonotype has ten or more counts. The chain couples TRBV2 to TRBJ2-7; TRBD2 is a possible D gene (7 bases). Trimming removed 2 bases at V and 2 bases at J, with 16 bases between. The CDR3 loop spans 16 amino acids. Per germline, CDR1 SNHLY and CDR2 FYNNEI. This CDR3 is CASSEFRGAIPYEQYF. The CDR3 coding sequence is TGTGCCAGCAGTGAATTTCGGGGGGCGATCCCCTACGAGCAGTACTTC.

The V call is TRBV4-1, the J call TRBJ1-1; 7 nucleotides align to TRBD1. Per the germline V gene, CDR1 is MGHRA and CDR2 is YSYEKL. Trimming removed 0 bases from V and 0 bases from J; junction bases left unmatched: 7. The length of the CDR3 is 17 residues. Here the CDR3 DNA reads TGCGCCAGCAGCCAAGATGGGACAGTTACCCTGAACACTGAAGCTTTCTTT. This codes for CASSQDGTVTLNTEAFF.

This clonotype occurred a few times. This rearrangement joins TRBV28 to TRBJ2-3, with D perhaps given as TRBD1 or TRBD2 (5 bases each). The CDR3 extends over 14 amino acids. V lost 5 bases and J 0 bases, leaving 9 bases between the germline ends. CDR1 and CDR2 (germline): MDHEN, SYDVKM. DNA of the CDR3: TGTGCCAGCAGTCGGGACCGGAGCACAGATACGCAGTATTTT. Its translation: CASSRDRSTDTQYF.

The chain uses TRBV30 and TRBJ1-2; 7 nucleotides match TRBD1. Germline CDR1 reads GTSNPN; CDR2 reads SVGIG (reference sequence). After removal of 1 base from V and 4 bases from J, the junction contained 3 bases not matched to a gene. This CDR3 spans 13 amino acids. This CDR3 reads CAWSGTGFYGYTF. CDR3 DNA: TGTGCCTGGAGTGGGACAGGCTTCTATGGCTACACCTTC.

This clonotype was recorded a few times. The CDR3 here is CASSLDRETQYF. The CDR3 DNA reads TGTGCCAGCAGCTTGGACAGGGAGACCCAGTACTTC. The V gene is TRBV11-2, the J gene TRBJ2-5, with 7 nucleotides matching TRBD1. This CDR3 spans 12 amino acids. V lost 3 bases to trimming and J lost 5 bases; unmatched junction nucleotides: 0. CDR1 is SGHAT and CDR2 is FQNNGV in the germline V gene.

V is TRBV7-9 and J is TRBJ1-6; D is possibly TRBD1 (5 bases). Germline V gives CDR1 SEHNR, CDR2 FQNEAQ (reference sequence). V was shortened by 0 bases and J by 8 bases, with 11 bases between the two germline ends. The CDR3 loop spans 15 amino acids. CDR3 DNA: TGTGCCAGCAGCTTAGCGTGGGGCGCGGATTCACCCCTCCACTTT. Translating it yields CASSLAWGADSPLHF.

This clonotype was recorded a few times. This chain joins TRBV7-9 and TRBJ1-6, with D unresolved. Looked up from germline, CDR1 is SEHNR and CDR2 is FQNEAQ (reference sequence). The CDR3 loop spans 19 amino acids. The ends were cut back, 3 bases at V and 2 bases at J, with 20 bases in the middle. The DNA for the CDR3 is TGTGCCAGCAGCTTGGTTGCGGCAGCAACTAGAACCTATAATTCACCCCTCCACTTT. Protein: CASSLVAAATRTYNSPLHF.

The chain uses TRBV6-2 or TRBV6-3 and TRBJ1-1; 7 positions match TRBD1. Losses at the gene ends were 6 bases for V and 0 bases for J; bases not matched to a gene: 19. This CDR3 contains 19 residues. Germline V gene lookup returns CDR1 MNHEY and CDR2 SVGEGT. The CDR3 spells CASSSLRGPKALMNTEAFF. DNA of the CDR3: TGTGCCAGCAGCTCCCTAAGGGGGCCGAAGGCGTTGATGAACACTGAAGCTTTCTTT.

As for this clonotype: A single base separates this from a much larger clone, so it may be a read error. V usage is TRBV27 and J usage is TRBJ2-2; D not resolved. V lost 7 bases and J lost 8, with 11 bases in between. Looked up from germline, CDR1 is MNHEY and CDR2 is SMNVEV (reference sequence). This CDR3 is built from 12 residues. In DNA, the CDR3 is TGTGCCAGCAATTTTTTTTCGGGGGAGCTGTTTTTT. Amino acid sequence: CASNFFSGELFF.

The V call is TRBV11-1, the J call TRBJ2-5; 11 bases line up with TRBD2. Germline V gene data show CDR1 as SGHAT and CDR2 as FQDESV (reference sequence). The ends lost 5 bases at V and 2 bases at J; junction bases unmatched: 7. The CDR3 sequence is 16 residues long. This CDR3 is CASSLGLAGKQETQYF. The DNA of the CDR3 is TGTGCCAGCAGCCTCGGACTAGCGGGCAAACAAGAGACCCAGTACTTC.

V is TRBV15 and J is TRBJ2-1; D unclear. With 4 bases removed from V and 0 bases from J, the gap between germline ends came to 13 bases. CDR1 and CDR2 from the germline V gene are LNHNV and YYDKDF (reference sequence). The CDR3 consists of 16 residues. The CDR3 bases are TGTGCCACCAGCATAGGACGGTCTAACTCCTACAATGAGCAGTTCTTC. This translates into CATSIGRSNSYNEQFF.

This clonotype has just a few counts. The CDR3 sequence is CASSYSGTGVSPLHF. The DNA for the CDR3 is TGTGCCAGCAGTTACTCCGGGACAGGGGTTTCACCCCTCCACTTT. The chain carries TRBV6-5 and TRBJ1-6; 10 nucleotides line up with TRBD1. The CDR3 has 15 residues. Germline CDR1 and CDR2: MNHEY and SVGAGI. V shed 0 bases, J shed 9 bases, and the junction held 2 bases outside the gene matches.

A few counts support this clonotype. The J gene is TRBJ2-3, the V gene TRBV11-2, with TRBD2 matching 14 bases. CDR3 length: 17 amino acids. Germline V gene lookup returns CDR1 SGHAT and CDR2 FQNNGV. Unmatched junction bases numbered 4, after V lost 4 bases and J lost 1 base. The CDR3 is CASSSGLAGGRTDTQYF. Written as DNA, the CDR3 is TGTGCCAGCAGCTCCGGACTAGCGGGGGGCCGCACAGATACGCAGTATTTT.

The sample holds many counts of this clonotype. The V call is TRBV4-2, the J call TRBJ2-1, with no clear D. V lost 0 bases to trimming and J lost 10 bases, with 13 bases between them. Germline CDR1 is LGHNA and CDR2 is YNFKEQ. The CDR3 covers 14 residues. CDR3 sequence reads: CASSQERGSTEQFF. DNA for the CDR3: TGTGCCAGCAGCCAAGAGCGTGGGTCCACAGAGCAGTTCTTC.

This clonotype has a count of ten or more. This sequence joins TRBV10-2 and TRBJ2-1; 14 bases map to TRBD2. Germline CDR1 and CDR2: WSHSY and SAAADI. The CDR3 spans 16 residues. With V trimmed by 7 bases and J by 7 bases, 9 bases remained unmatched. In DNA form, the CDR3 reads TGCGCCAGCAACGGACTAGCGGGGGGATGGGGGAATGAGCAGTTCTTC. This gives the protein CASNGLAGGWGNEQFF.